The rows below give T cell receptor beta chains drawn from one sample of a study of identifying expanded T cells in peripheral blood. Libraries were prepared by immunoSEQ multiplex PCR; TCRdb keeps only in-frame clonotypes and omits some of them. Among around 85,000 clones, 75% to 90% were seen once, and the ten largest hold about 3%. Sequences were obtained from blood. Every receptor here comes from a person aged 18 to 70 in good health. The CDR3 runs from the conserved cysteine through the conserved F or W. Each record gives: J gene, clone size, D gene, V gene, CDR3 protein, CDR3 DNA. D genes are given only for firm matches. Clone size is given for some rows only: seen once, a few or many times, or a class if the clone is expanded.

TRBJ1-2 once NA TRBV19 CATREGYGYTF TGTGCCACCAGGGAGGGTTATGGCTACACCTTC
TRBJ1-1 NA NA TRBV18 CASSPQNGLTEAFF TGTGCCAGCTCACCGCAGAACGGTTTAACCGAAGCTTTCTTT
TRBJ2-2 NA NA TRBV2 CASRRSTGELFF TGTGCCAGCAGACGCTCTACCGGGGAGCTGTTTTTT
TRBJ1-5 NA TRBD1 TRBV23-1 CASSQSEMDRVDQPQHF TGCGCCAGCAGTCAATCGGAGATGGACAGGGTTGACCAGCCCCAGCATTTT
TRBJ2-3 NA NA TRBV4-3 CASSEGVAADTQYF TGCGCCAGCAGCGAAGGGGTAGCAGCAGATACGCAGTATTTT
TRBJ2-3 NA NA TRBV4-2 CASSQEPTTDTQYF TGTGCCAGCAGCCAAGAGCCAACTACAGATACGCAGTATTTT
TRBJ2-7 NA NA TRBV6-1 CASSGGVTSIGYEQYF TGTGCCAGCAGTGGCGGAGTGACTAGTATCGGCTACGAGCAGTACTTC
TRBJ2-7 NA NA TRBV2 CASSEGTDTSYEQYF TGTGCCAGCAGTGAAGGAACGGACACAAGCTACGAGCAGTACTTC
TRBJ1-1 NA TRBD1 TRBV25-1 CASSKTGVTEAFF TGTGCCAGCAGTAAAACAGGGGTGACTGAAGCTTTCTTT
TRBJ1-1 NA NA TRBV7-9 CASSLAANTEAFF TGTGCCAGCAGCTTAGCTGCGAACACTGAAGCTTTCTTT
TRBJ2-3 NA TRBD2 TRBV18 CASSLAGEREDTQYF TGTGCCAGCTCACTAGCGGGAGAAAGGGAAGATACGCAGTATTTT
TRBJ2-2 NA NA TRBV5-1 CASSLATRGVEELFF TGCGCCAGCAGCTTGGCCACCAGGGGTGTTGAGGAGCTGTTTTTT
TRBJ2-2 NA NA TRBV28 CASTWGENTGELFF TGTGCCAGCACTTGGGGCGAGAACACCGGGGAGCTGTTTTTT
TRBJ2-2 NA NA TRBV9 CASSVFGGAWTTGELFF TGTGCCAGCAGCGTATTTGGGGGCGCGTGGACCACCGGGGAGCTGTTTTTT
TRBJ1-1 NA NA TRBV7-2 CASSSRARLGVNTEAFF TGTGCCAGCAGCTCAAGGGCACGGTTAGGGGTGAACACTGAAGCTTTCTTT
TRBJ1-1 NA NA TRBV7-8 CASHSAGRGNTEAFF TGTGCCAGCCACTCCGCCGGCAGGGGGAACACTGAAGCTTTCTTT
TRBJ2-7 NA TRBD2 TRBV7-3 CASSPFGLAGDEQYF TGTGCCAGCAGCCCTTTCGGACTAGCGGGAGACGAGCAGTACTTC
TRBJ2-7 once NA TRBV21-1 CASSKSGVGSYEQYF TGTGCCAGCAGCAAATCCGGGGTTGGCTCCTACGAGCAGTACTTC
TRBJ2-2 NA NA TRBV5-1 CASSLGGGELFF TGCGCCAGCAGCTTGGGCGGCGGGGAGCTGTTTTTT
TRBJ2-2 once TRBD2 TRBV5-6 CASSLWGLPTGELFF TGTGCCAGCAGCTTGTGGGGACTACCCACCGGGGAGCTGTTTTTT
TRBJ1-1 NA NA TRBV5-1 CASSLETENTEAFF TGCGCCAGCAGCTTGGAAACAGAAAACACTGAAGCTTTCTTT
TRBJ2-3 NA TRBD2 TRBV9 CASSVGGLASTDTQYF TGTGCCAGCAGCGTAGGAGGACTAGCGAGCACAGATACGCAGTATTTT
TRBJ1-3 NA NA TRBV4-3 CASSQDAVGALSGNTIYF TGCGCCAGCAGCCAAGATGCGGTAGGGGCCCTCTCTGGAAACACCATATATTTT
TRBJ1-2 NA NA TRBV30 CAWTFGGGKDYGYTF TGTGCCTGGACATTCGGAGGGGGAAAGGACTATGGCTACACCTTC
TRBJ1-4 NA TRBD1 TRBV5-1 CASSLVTGGLNEKLFF TGCGCCAGCAGCTTGGTGACAGGGGGCCTTAATGAAAAACTGTTTTTT
TRBJ2-3 NA NA TRBV29-1 CSVGTSTDTQYF TGCAGCGTTGGGACTAGCACAGATACGCAGTATTTT
TRBJ2-7 NA NA TRBV19 CASSSGTSYEQYF TGTGCCAGTAGTTCCGGGACTTCCTACGAGCAGTACTTC
TRBJ1-1 NA TRBD1 TRBV4-3 CASSHTGGEAFF TGCGCCAGCAGCCACACAGGGGGCGAAGCTTTCTTT
TRBJ1-1 NA NA TRBV19 CASSWARNTEAFF TGTGCCAGTAGTTGGGCCAGAAACACTGAAGCTTTCTTT
TRBJ2-1 NA TRBD1 TRBV5-4 CASSPRGTGFEQFF TGTGCCAGCAGCCCGCGAGGGACAGGGTTTGAGCAGTTCTTC
TRBJ2-7 once TRBD2 TRBV9 CASSPGDLRTSPPQQYF TGTGCCAGCAGCCCCGGAGACCTCAGGACTAGCCCTCCTCAGCAGTACTTC
TRBJ2-2 NA NA TRBV18 CASFTNRDGELFF TGTGCCAGCTTCACGAACAGGGACGGGGAGCTGTTTTTT
TRBJ2-1 NA NA TRBV28 CASRTLHNEQFF TGTGCCAGCAGGACACTTCATAATGAGCAGTTCTTC
TRBJ2-3 once NA TRBV5-1 CASSTIGRTVIPTDTQYF TGCGCCAGCAGCACCATCGGACGGACCGTTATCCCTACAGATACGCAGTATTTT
TRBJ2-7 NA NA TRBV7-8 CASSLGGLPYEQYF TGTGCCAGCAGCTTAGGGGGGCTACCCTACGAGCAGTACTTC
TRBJ2-5 NA NA TRBV7-9 CASSLGSREETQYF TGTGCCAGCAGCTTAGGGTCCAGGGAAGAGACCCAGTACTTC
TRBJ2-3 NA NA TRBV11-3 CASSSAYPDTQYF TGTGCCAGCAGCTCAGCTTATCCAGATACGCAGTATTTT
TRBJ1-4 NA NA TRBV28 CASRPNSAANEKLFF TGTGCCAGCAGGCCGAACTCGGCAGCTAATGAAAAACTGTTTTTT
TRBJ1-2 NA NA TRBV6-6 CASSDGLAHYTF TGTGCCAGCAGTGACGGACTTGCACACTACACCTTC
TRBJ2-4 NA TRBD1 TRBV28 CASSHQGAAAKNIQYF TGTGCCAGCAGCCATCAGGGGGCGGCCGCCAAAAACATTCAGTACTTC
TRBJ2-1 NA NA TRBV7-7 CASSLNPYDIVGSYNEQFF TGTGCCAGCAGCTTAAATCCTTATGACATCGTGGGTTCCTACAATGAGCAGTTCTTC
TRBJ1-2 NA NA TRBV10-3 CATQPQSEYGYTF TGTGCCACCCAGCCACAAAGCGAGTATGGCTACACCTTC
TRBJ2-6 once TRBD1 TRBV23-1 CASSQPSGQGLAGANVLTF TGCGCCAGCAGTCAACCCTCCGGACAGGGTTTAGCTGGGGCCAACGTCCTGACTTTC
TRBJ2-7 NA TRBD2 TRBV4-2 CASSLGLAGVSYEQYF TGTGCCAGCAGCCTCGGACTAGCGGGGGTTTCCTACGAGCAGTACTTC
TRBJ2-5 NA TRBD2 TRBV7-2 CASSYSGGRGETQYF TGTGCCAGCAGCTATAGCGGGGGCCGTGGGGAGACCCAGTACTTC
TRBJ2-1 NA NA TRBV21-1 CATLLPSREGGNEQFF TGTGCCACCCTCCTTCCGTCGAGGGAGGGAGGGAATGAGCAGTTCTTC
TRBJ2-3 NA TRBD2 TRBV19 CASLPSGWSTDTQYF TGTGCCAGCCTTCCTAGCGGGTGGAGCACAGATACGCAGTATTTT
TRBJ2-4 NA TRBD1 TRBV5-4 CASSYRGGDIQYF TGTGCCAGCAGCTACAGGGGTGGAGACATTCAGTACTTC
TRBJ2-5 NA TRBD1 TRBV9 CASSVADRAYQETQYF TGTGCCAGCAGCGTAGCTGACAGGGCTTACCAAGAGACCCAGTACTTC
TRBJ1-1 NA NA TRBV10-3 CATGRTIEMNTEAFF TGTGCCACAGGACGAACTATTGAAATGAACACTGAAGCTTTCTTT
TRBJ2-1 NA NA TRBV7-7 CASSPSAHSEQFF TGTGCCAGCAGCCCTTCAGCCCACTCTGAGCAGTTCTTC